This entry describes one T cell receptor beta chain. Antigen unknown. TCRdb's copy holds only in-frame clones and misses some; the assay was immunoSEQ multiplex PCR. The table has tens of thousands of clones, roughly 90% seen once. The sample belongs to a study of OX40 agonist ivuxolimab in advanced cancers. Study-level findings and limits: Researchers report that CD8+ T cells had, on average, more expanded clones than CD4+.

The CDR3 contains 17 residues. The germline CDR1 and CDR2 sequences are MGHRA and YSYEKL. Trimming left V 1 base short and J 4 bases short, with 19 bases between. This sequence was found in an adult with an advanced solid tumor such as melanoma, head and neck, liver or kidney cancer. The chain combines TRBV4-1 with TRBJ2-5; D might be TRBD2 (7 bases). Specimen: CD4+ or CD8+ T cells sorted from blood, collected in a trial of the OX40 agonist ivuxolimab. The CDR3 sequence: CASSQAGASGNRETQYF. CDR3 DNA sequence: TGCGCCAGCAGCCAAGCGGGGGCTAGCGGTAACCGAGAGACCCAGTACTTC.